The 14 T cell receptor beta chains in this list originate from one sample, sequenced in a study of T cell responses to AZD1222 COVID-19 vaccine. Libraries were prepared by immunoSEQ multiplex PCR; TCRdb keeps only in-frame clonotypes and omits some of them. Among 110,000 or so clones listed, roughly 88% were seen once. This sample comprised peripheral blood, obtained 28 days after the second AZD1222 dose. Receptors were obtained from an adult who received the AZD1222 COVID-19 vaccine.

The rearrangement joins TRBV5-4 to TRBJ2-3; either TRBD1 or TRBD2 may fit D (5 bases each). Germline V gene data show CDR1 as SGHNT and CDR2 as YYREEE (reference sequence). Trimming left V 2 bases short and J 0 bases short, with 10 bases between. The CDR3 runs to 15 residues. CDR3 in amino acids: CASSFMGRSTDTQYF. The DNA of the CDR3 is TGTGCCAGCAGCTTTATGGGACGAAGCACAGATACGCAGTATTTT.

V and J are TRBV25-1 and TRBJ2-7, with a tentative D call TRBD1 (5 bases). CDR3 length: 13 amino acids. CDR1 is MGHDK and CDR2 is SYGVNS in the germline V gene. V was clipped by 4 bases and J by 3 bases, with 10 bases between them. DNA of the CDR3: TGTGCCAGCAGTGGGGCAGGGATCTACGAGCAGTACTTC. It is translated as CASSGAGIYEQYF.

This chain connects TRBV11-2 to TRBJ1-4; weak D call: TRBD1 (6 bases). The CDR3 sequence is 16 residues long. From germline, CDR1 is SGHAT and CDR2 FQNNGV. V lost 5 bases to trimming and J lost 6 bases, with 19 bases between them. The CDR3 sequence: CASSQAGHRADEKLFF. CDR3 nucleotides: TGTGCCAGCAGCCAAGCTGGCCACAGGGCCGATGAAAAACTGTTTTTT. Using reference TRBV11-2 and TRBJ1-4 for the parts outside the CDR3, the full variable domain is EAGVAQSPRYKIIEKRQSVAFWCNPISGHATLYWYQQILGQGPKLLIQFQNNGVVDDSQLPKDRFSAERLKGVDSTLKIQPAKLEDSAVYLCASSQAGHRADEKLFFGSGTQLSVL.

This chain joins TRBV15 and TRBJ2-3; 8 bases map to TRBD2. This CDR3 has 16 amino acids. V was clipped by 1 base and J by 2 bases; unmatched bases: 5. The germline CDR1 and CDR2 sequences are LNHNV and YYDKDF (reference sequence). CDR3 DNA: TGTGCCACCAGCAGAGGGGATAGCGGGGTCACAGATACGCAGTATTTT. It is translated as CATSRGDSGVTDTQYF.

The chain links TRBV15 to TRBJ1-4, with D possibly matching TRBD1 (6 bases). CDR1 is LNHNV and CDR2 is YYDKDF in the germline V gene (reference sequence). This CDR3 is 15 amino acids long. The ends were cut back, 2 bases at V and 7 bases at J, with 14 bases in the middle. CDR3 sequence: CATSRPVGGGEKLFF. For the CDR3, the DNA is TGTGCCACCAGCAGACCCGTAGGGGGGGGTGAAAAACTGTTTTTT.

Concerning this clone itself: Compared with germline, one end of the junction differs, possibly owing to a read error. The rearrangement uses TRBV7-7 and TRBJ2-5, with D perhaps TRBD1 (6 bases). The CDR3 sequence is 13 residues long. Germline CDR1 is SSHAT and CDR2 is FNYEAQ (reference sequence). The CDR3 sequence: CASSLGAAETQYF. CDR3 in DNA: TGTGCTAGCAGCTTGGGGGCCGCAGAGACCCAGTACTTC.

The V call is TRBV5-1, the J call TRBJ1-6; D unclear. The germline V gene has CDR1 SGHRS and CDR2 YFSETQ. The CDR3 extends over 12 amino acids. Trimming cost V 0 bases and J 11 bases, with 6 bases left between them. CDR3 DNA sequence: TGCGCCAGCAGCTTGGCAGGTCCACCCCTCCACTTT. Residues: CASSLAGPPLHF.

The chain has TRBV10-2 and TRBJ1-1, with unresolved D. Trimming cost V 10 bases and J 0 bases, with 6 bases left between them. CDR1 and CDR2 from the germline V gene are WSHSY and SAAADI. This CDR3 is 11 amino acids long. The CDR3 DNA is TGCGCCACCAATATGAACACTGAAGCTTTCTTT. Its protein product is CATNMNTEAFF.

CDR3 nucleotides: TGTGCCAGCAGTTACTCGGTGCTAGCGGGGGGGCATACGCAGTATTTT. As protein: CASSYSVLAGGHTQYF. The chain has TRBV6-2 or TRBV6-3 and TRBJ2-3; TRBD2 agrees at 12 bases. In germline, CDR1 is MNHEY, CDR2 SVGEGT. The trim removed 0 bases at V and 7 bases at J, leaving 5 bases unmatched. This CDR3 region has 16 residues.

The chain uses TRBV27 and TRBJ2-7, with D unclear. The CDR3 loop spans 15 amino acids. Germline CDR1 MNHEY, CDR2 SMNVEV (reference sequence). V was trimmed by 5 bases and J by 0 bases, leaving 14 bases between them. The DNA of the CDR3 is TGTGCCAGCAGTCCCCGCCGAGGAATCTCCTACGAGCAGTACTTC. It specifies CASSPRRGISYEQYF.

The chain links TRBV18 to TRBJ2-7; perhaps TRBD2 as D (6 bases). The CDR3 sequence is 15 residues long. The V gene's germline CDR1 is KGHSH and CDR2 LQKENI. V lost 2 bases to trimming and J lost 2 bases, with 13 bases between them. In nucleotides, the CDR3 is TGTGCCAGCTCACCAGGGGGGAGGTCAGCCTACGAGCAGTACTTC. It yields the protein CASSPGGRSAYEQYF.

The chain couples TRBV10-3 to TRBJ2-2; D is possibly TRBD1 (6 bases). V was trimmed by 0 bases and J by 0 bases, leaving 11 bases between them. Germline-derived CDR1 and CDR2 are ENHRY and SYGVKD. This CDR3 is built from 17 residues. The DNA of the CDR3 is TGTGCCATCAGTGAGTCAGGGGGTCACTCGAACACCGGGGAGCTGTTTTTT. Translation: CAISESGGHSNTGELFF.

The CDR3 loop is CASSLDMVSPLHF. In DNA, the CDR3 is TGTGCCAGCAGCTTAGATATGGTCTCACCCCTCCACTTT. The chain couples TRBV7-2 to TRBJ1-6; no clear D gene. Germline V gene lookup returns CDR1 SGHTA and CDR2 FQGNSA. The germline V and J ends were trimmed by 1 base and 10 bases, with 8 bases remaining between them. The CDR3 covers 13 residues.

The V call is TRBV6-5, the J call TRBJ1-6; the D gene is possibly TRBD1 (5 bases). V was cut by 2 bases and J by 7 bases, with 15 bases left in between. In germline, CDR1 is MNHEY, CDR2 SVGAGI. CDR3 size: 16 residues. This CDR3 is CASSYQGAQRNSPLHF. The CDR3 DNA reads TGTGCCAGCAGTTACCAAGGGGCCCAACGAAATTCACCCCTCCACTTT.